A selection of T cell receptor beta chains follows, all from one sample in a study of cytomegalovirus exposure and HLA in healthy donors. Clones were read by immunoSEQ multiplex PCR, and TCRdb kept only the in-frame ones, dropping some. The table includes about 240,000 clones, 70% to 90% detected once. Sequences were obtained from PBMCs. These receptor sequences come from a woman aged 25 to 39 in good health and CMV-seropositive. CDR3s leave out the opening cysteine and the closing phenylalanine or tryptophan. Fields, in order: V gene, J gene, CDR3 protein.

v_gene: TRBV6-6; j_gene: TRBJ1-1; CDR3aa: ASSPPGGARTEAF
v_gene: TRBV28; j_gene: TRBJ1-1; CDR3aa: ASSFPGTEAF
v_gene: TRBV5-1; j_gene: TRBJ2-1; CDR3aa: ARLDSTYNEQF
v_gene: TRBV5-1; j_gene: TRBJ1-1; CDR3aa: ASSLDRATNTEAF
v_gene: TRBV11-3; j_gene: TRBJ2-1; CDR3aa: ASSLVGVNEQF
v_gene: TRBV6-6; j_gene: TRBJ1-1; CDR3aa: ASSYPAEDTEAF
v_gene: TRBV6-6; j_gene: TRBJ2-7; CDR3aa: ASGQVYAQY
v_gene: TRBV5-1; j_gene: TRBJ2-7; CDR3aa: ASSLDRVFYEQY
v_gene: TRBV10-3; j_gene: TRBJ2-7; CDR3aa: AISDGGAVYEQY
v_gene: TRBV5-4; j_gene: TRBJ2-7; CDR3aa: ASSSGTSVHEQY
v_gene: TRBV5-6; j_gene: TRBJ2-7; CDR3aa: ASSLVPSGTQY
v_gene: TRBV2; j_gene: TRBJ2-1; CDR3aa: ASSERGYNEQF
v_gene: TRBV7-8; j_gene: TRBJ2-7; CDR3aa: ASSVKLAGGPNEQY
v_gene: TRBV5-1; j_gene: TRBJ1-3; CDR3aa: ASSRAGRYSGNTIY